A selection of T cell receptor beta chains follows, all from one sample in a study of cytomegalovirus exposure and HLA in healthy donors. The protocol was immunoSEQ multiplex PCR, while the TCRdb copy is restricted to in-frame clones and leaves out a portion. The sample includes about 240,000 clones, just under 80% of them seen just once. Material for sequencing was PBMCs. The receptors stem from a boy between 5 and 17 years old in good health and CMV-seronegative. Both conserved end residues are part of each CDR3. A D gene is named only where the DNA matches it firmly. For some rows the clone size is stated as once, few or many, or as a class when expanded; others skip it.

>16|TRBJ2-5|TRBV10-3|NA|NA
TGTGCCATCAGTGAGTCGTCGTGGGAGGTACAAGAGACCCAGTACTTC
CAISESSWEVQETQYF
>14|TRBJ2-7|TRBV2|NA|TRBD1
TGTGCCAGCAGTGGGACAGGTAACTCCTACGAGCAGTACTTC
CASSGTGNSYEQYF
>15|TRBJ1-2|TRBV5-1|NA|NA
TGCGCCAGCAGCTTGGACGGTCTATCAGGTATAGGCTACACCTTC
CASSLDGLSGIGYTF
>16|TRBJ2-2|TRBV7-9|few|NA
TGTGCCAGCAGCTTAGAAGTGGGAGGAGTTCTCGGGGAGCTGTTTTTT
CASSLEVGGVLGELFF
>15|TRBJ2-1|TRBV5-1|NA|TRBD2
TGCGCCAGCAGCTTGTCTAGCGGGACCCTCAATGAGCAGTTCTTC
CASSLSSGTLNEQFF
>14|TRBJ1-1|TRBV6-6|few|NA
TGTGCCAGCAGTAAGCGGGACACCCAGAGTGAAGCTTTCTTT
CASSKRDTQSEAFF
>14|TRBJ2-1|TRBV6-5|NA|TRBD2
TGTGCCAGCAGTACTAGCGGGAGTTTCCATGAGCAGTTCTTC
CASSTSGSFHEQFF
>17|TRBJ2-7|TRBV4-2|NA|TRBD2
TGTGCCAGCAGCCAAGATTCGGGGGGGAGGGCCGTCTACGAGCAGTACTTC
CASSQDSGGRAVYEQYF
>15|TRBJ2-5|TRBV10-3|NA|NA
TGTGCCATCAGTGAGTCCGGGGAGCCCGGGGAGACCCAGTACTTC
CAISESGEPGETQYF
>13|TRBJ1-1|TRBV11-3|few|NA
TGTGCCAGCAGCTTAGAGGAGTACACTGAAGCTTTCTTT
CASSLEEYTEAFF
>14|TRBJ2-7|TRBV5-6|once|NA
TGTGCCAGCAGCGTAGGCGGGTCCTCCTACGAGCAGTACTTC
CASSVGGSSYEQYF
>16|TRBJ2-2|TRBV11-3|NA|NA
TGTGCCAGCAGCGCAAAGGGAGCGACGAACACCGGGGAGCTGTTTTTT
CASSAKGATNTGELFF
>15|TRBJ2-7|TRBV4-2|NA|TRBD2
TGTGCCAGCAGCCTTGGGACTAGCGGGATCTACGAGCAGTACTTC
CASSLGTSGIYEQYF
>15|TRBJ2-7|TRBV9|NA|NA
TGTGCCAGCAGCGTAGGGTACAGGAGCTCCTACGAGCAGTACTTC
CASSVGYRSSYEQYF
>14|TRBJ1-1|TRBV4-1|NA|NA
TGCGCCAGCAGCCACCACGGGGATCACACTGAAGCTTTCTTT
CASSHHGDHTEAFF
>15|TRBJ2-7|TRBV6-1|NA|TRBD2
TGTGCCAGCAGTGAGTTTACTAGCGCATTCTACGAGCAGTACTTC
CASSEFTSAFYEQYF
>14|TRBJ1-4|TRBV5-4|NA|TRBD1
TGTGCCAGCAGCTCGACAGGGGTTAATGAAAAACTGTTTTTT
CASSSTGVNEKLFF
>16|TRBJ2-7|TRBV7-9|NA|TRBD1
TGTGCCAGCAGCTTTACCGGGACAGGGGGCGCCTACGAGCAGTACTTC
CASSFTGTGGAYEQYF
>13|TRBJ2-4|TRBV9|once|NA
TGTGCCAGCAGCTCCCCGGGCGGGTTAATTCAGTACTTC
CASSSPGGLIQYF
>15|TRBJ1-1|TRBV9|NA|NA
TGTGCCAGCAGCGCCCGGGGCAGGGGGAACACTGAAGCTTTCTTT
CASSARGRGNTEAFF
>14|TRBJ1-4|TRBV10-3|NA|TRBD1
TGTGCCATCTCTCCCGGGACAGTTAATGAAAAACTGTTTTTT
CAISPGTVNEKLFF
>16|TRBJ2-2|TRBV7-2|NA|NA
TGTGCCAGCAGCGCAAGCACGGTGGGGCGGACCGGGGAGCTGTTTTTT
CASSASTVGRTGELFF
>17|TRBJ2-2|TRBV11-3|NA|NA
TGTGCCAGCAGGGGAAGTTGGGGAGGAAGGGACACCGGGGAGCTGTTTTTT
CASRGSWGGRDTGELFF
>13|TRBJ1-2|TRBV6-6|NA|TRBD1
TGTGCCAGCAGTGCAGGGACAGGCTATGGCTACACCTTC
CASSAGTGYGYTF
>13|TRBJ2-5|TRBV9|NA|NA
TGTGCCAGCAGCGTTGTATTCCAAGAGACCCAGTACTTC
CASSVVFQETQYF
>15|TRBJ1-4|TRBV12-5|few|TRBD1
TGTGCTAGTGGTTTGGCGACAGGGCTTGAAGAAAAACTGTTTTTT
CASGLATGLEEKLFF
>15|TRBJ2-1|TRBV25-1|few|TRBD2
TGTGCCAGCAGTAACGGGGGGACTATCTACAATGAGCAGTTCTTC
CASSNGGTIYNEQFF
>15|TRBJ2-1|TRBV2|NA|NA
TGTGCCAGCAGTGAAGGACAGCTCAATTACAATGAGCAGTTCTTC
CASSEGQLNYNEQFF
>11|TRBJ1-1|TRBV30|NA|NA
TGTGCCTGGAGTGTCGGAGGGGAAGCTTTCTTT
CAWSVGGEAFF
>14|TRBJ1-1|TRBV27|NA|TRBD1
TGTGCCAGCAGTTCCAAAGACAGGGTAGGCAAAGCTTTCTTT
CASSSKDRVGKAFF
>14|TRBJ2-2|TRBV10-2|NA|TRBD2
TGCGCCAGCAGTAAACTAGCGGGGACCGGGGAGCTGTTTTTT
CASSKLAGTGELFF
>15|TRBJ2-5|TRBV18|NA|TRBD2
TGTGCCAGCTCCCGAACTCTAGCGGAGAGGGAGACCCAGTACTTC
CASSRTLAERETQYF
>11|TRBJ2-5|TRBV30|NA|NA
TGTGCCTGGGGACTTGGAGAGACCCAGTACTTC
CAWGLGETQYF
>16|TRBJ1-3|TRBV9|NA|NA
TGTGCCAGCAGCCCATCGGGACAAAGCTCTGGAAACACCATATATTTT
CASSPSGQSSGNTIYF
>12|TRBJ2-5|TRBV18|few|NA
TGTGCCAGCTCACGAGGCCAAGAGACCCAGTACTTC
CASSRGQETQYF
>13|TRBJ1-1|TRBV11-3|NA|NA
TGTGCCAGCAGCTTAGATGAGGGCACTGAAGCTTTCTTT
CASSLDEGTEAFF
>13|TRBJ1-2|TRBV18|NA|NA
TGTGCCAGCTCACCCAACACAGGGTATGGCTACACCTTC
CASSPNTGYGYTF
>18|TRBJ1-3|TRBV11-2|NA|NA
TGTGCCAGCAGCTTAGGCGGACAACAGGGTTTCTCTGGAAACACCATATATTTT
CASSLGGQQGFSGNTIYF
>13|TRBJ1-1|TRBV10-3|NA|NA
TGTGCCACGGGGGACGGGTTGAACACTGAAGCTTTCTTT
CATGDGLNTEAFF